This T cell receptor beta chain was retrieved from a study of T cell responses to AZD1222 COVID-19 vaccine. Study outcomes and limitations: Rises in breadth and depth of Spike-specific TCRs came after two AZD1222 doses. Dominant CD4 TCR responses targeted spike regions 160-218 and 743-854. Donors were mostly white British, more females; clonal diversity possibly underestimated.

Only in-frame clones appear in the TCRdb table, and some are missing; sequencing was by immunoSEQ multiplex PCR. The repertoire holds fewer than 85,000 clones, roughly nine tenths seen once, with about 9.6% in the top ten. Germline lookup yields CDR1 SGDLS and CDR2 YYNGEE. V shed 4 bases and J 10 bases; nucleotides not matched to a gene: 12. CDR3 length: 16 residues. In the case of this clone: Its target is not known.

The TCR comes from an adult who received the AZD1222 COVID-19 vaccine. V usage is TRBV9 and J usage is TRBJ2-1, with 12 bases identical to TRBD2. The specimen comprised peripheral blood, sampled 28 days after the second AZD1222 dose. The CDR3 bases are TGTGCCAGCAGCCCCCAGACTAGCGGGGGACCCAACGAGCAGTTCTTC. Translation gives CASSPQTSGGPNEQFF.